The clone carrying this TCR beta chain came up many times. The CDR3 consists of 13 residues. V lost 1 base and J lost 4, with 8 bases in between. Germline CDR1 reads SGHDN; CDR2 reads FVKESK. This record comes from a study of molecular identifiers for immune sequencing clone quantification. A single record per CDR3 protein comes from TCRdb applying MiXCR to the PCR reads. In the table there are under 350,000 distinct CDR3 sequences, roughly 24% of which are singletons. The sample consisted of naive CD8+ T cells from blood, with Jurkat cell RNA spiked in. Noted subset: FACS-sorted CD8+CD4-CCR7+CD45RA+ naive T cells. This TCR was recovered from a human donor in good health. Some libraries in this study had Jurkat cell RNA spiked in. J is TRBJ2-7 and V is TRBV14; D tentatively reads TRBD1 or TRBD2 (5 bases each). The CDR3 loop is CASSQGGWYEQYF. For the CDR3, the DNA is TGTGCCAGCAGCCAAGGGGGGTGGTACGAGCAGTACTTC. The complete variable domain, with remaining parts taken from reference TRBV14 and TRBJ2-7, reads EAGVTQFPSHSVIEKGQTVTLRCDPISGHDNLYWYRRVMGKEIKFLLHFVKESKQDESGMPNNRFLAERTGGTYSTLKVQPAELEDSGVYFCASSQGGWYEQYFGPGTRLTVT.